There are a few counts of the clone carrying this TCR beta chain. Its antigen remains unidentified. This entry comes from a study of T cells in Graves' hyperthyroidism and ophthalmopathy. The V end lost 5 bases, the J end lost 1 base, and 13 bases lay between the germline ends. The germline gives CDR1 MNHEY, CDR2 SMNVEV (reference sequence). The CDR3 length is 15 residues. Criteria for exclusion of patients were uncontrolled infection, other autoimmune disease, pregnancy or lactation. Diagnosis relied on clinical symptoms, serum thyroxine and TRAb, thyroid ultrasound and orbital computed tomography. RNA transcripts were the template for amplifying TCR beta CDR3 regions. When the TCR CDR3 underwent first-round RT-PCR, the HTBI primer set was used. TCRdb re-called the multiplex PCR reads with MiXCR, one entry per CDR3 protein. The data contain a few hundred thousand distinct CDR3 sequences, 16% of them seen just once; the ten biggest clones take up around 3.5%.

Overall study findings and caveats: Ophthalmopathy could be told apart from stable hyperthyroidism with a 13 V-J model.

The V and J genes are TRBV27 and TRBJ2-3; D remains ambiguous. The material sequenced was blood. The receptor was derived from a woman in her forties with Graves' ophthalmopathy. The CDR3 reads CASSPQSGRTDTQYF. The CDR3, as DNA: TGTGCCAGCAGTCCCCAGAGTGGACGCACAGATACGCAGTATTTT.